The sequence of this TCR beta chain was determined in a study of shared clonotypes between healthy human individuals. Overall study results and limits: The study sampled only blood, and tissue repertoires likely differ.

The assay was immunoSEQ multiplex PCR, and TCRdb's table has in-frame clones only and misses some. The data show about 1.5 million clones, 95% to 99% seen once. Germline assignment: CDR1 SGHTA and CDR2 FQGNSA. The V and J ends lost 2 bases and 4 bases respectively, with 15 bases between them. The CDR3 contains 16 residues. Note on this clone: Its specificity is not known.

Only Caucasian adults living in Nashville, Tennessee made up the donor group. The receptor comes from a man between 25 and 39 years old in good health. This chain uses TRBV7-2 with TRBJ1-3; possible D gene TRBD1, 5 bases. Sequencing was performed on naive CD4+ T cells sorted from blood. Subset denoted: CD45RA+ positively selected. Written as DNA, the CDR3 is TGTGCCAGCAGCTTATTACGGCGGGGCTCGGGAAACACCATATATTTT. It specifies CASSLLRRGSGNTIYF.